These 18 T cell receptor beta chains share one sample of origin, sequenced in a study of blood T cell repertoires in COVID-19. Produced via immunoSEQ multiplex PCR; TCRdb's table is partial and in-frame only. The table lists 150,000 to 180,000 clones, about three quarters of them singletons. Sequencing was done on a sample of peripheral blood. These TCRs come from a man older than 75 with acute or convalescent COVID-19.

This sequence joins TRBV9 and TRBJ2-1; tentatively, D is TRBD1 (5 bases). Germline values: CDR1 SGDLS, CDR2 YYNGEE. Trimming took off 2 bases at V and 10 bases at J, with 13 bases between the two ends. This CDR3 has 13 amino acids. The CDR3: CASSVPGIGEQFF. CDR3 nucleotide sequence: TGTGCCAGCAGCGTCCCAGGGATTGGAGAGCAGTTCTTC.

The chain couples TRBV29-1 to TRBJ2-1; 7 positions agree with TRBD1. The V and J ends lost 7 bases and 4 bases, in that order; junction bases with no gene match: 10. Germline-derived CDR1 and CDR2 are SQVTM and ANQGSEA. The CDR3 is made up of 14 amino acids. The CDR3 region has the DNA TGCAGCGGGACGGGACAGTCCACTTACAATGAGCAGTTCTTC. Its translation is CSGTGQSTYNEQFF.

J is TRBJ2-5 and V is TRBV6-2 or TRBV6-3; D possibly corresponds to TRBD2 (5 bases). This CDR3 contains 15 residues. CDR1 is MNHEY and CDR2 is SVGEGT in the germline V gene. Trimming took 2 bases from V and 5 from J, leaving 15 bases between them. CDR3 DNA: TGTGCCAGCAGTTACGGGAGCCTCCCCGGGGAGACCCAGTACTTC. Its protein is CASSYGSLPGETQYF.

The CDR3 nucleotides read TGTGCCAGCAGCTCCAGACAAGAGACCCAGTACTTC. It encodes CASSSRQETQYF. The chain employs TRBV6-5 and TRBJ2-5; D remains unclear. This CDR3 region has 12 residues. The V end was cut by 6 bases, the J end by 2 bases, with 7 bases between. From germline, CDR1 is MNHEY and CDR2 SVGAGI.

V is TRBV6-6 and J is TRBJ2-7, with D maybe TRBD1 (6 bases). V lost 6 bases to trimming and J lost 0 bases, with 12 bases between them. Germline loops: CDR1 MNHNY, CDR2 SVGAGI (reference sequence). This CDR3 is 14 amino acids long. The CDR3 sequence: CASSRDTSSYEQYV. In nucleotides, the CDR3 is TGTGCCAGCAGCCGGGACACGAGCTCCTACGAGCAGTACGTC.

V usage is TRBV28 and J usage is TRBJ2-5; 11 nucleotides align to TRBD2. Trimming cost V 3 bases and J 4 bases; bases outside gene matches: 16. The CDR3 totals 19 residues. The germline V gene encodes CDR1 MDHEN and CDR2 SYDVKM. The CDR3 sequence: CASSFGAAGTSGDRETQYF. In nucleotides, the CDR3 is TGTGCCAGCAGTTTTGGTGCGGCCGGGACTAGCGGCGACCGAGAGACCCAGTACTTC.

For this clone: Other DNA sequences in this sample translate to the same CDR3. The rearrangement uses TRBV18 and TRBJ1-5; 10 positions agree with TRBD1. V lost 3 bases, J lost 5 bases, and 1 base stayed unmatched. Germline V CDR1 and CDR2: KGHSH, LQKENI. The CDR3 is made up of 14 amino acids. CDR3 protein: CASSPGQGDQPQHF. CDR3 sequence (DNA): TGTGCCAGCTCACCCGGACAGGGGGATCAGCCCCAGCATTTT. Supplemented by reference TRBV18 and TRBJ1-5, the full variable domain reads NAGVMQNPRHLVRRRGQEARLRCSPMKGHSHVYWYRQLPEEGLKFMVYLQKENIIDESGMPKERFSAEFPKEGPSILRIQQVVRGDSAAYFCASSPGQGDQPQHFGDGTRLSIL.

The chain joins TRBV6-1 to TRBJ2-2, with no clear D. The CDR3 sequence is 15 residues long. The ends were cut back, 2 bases at V and 1 base at J, with 8 bases in the middle. Germline lookup yields CDR1 MNHNS and CDR2 SASEGT. The CDR3 protein is CASSELNLNTGELFF. Here the CDR3 DNA reads TGTGCCAGCAGTGAACTGAACTTGAACACCGGGGAGCTGTTTTTT.

V gene TRBV20-1 combines with J gene TRBJ2-7; D not resolved. V lost 5 bases to trimming and J lost 7 bases, with 12 bases between them. Germline V gives CDR1 DFQATT, CDR2 SNEGSKA (reference sequence). This CDR3 contains 11 residues. DNA of the CDR3: TGCAGTGCTCAACTGTCACGGGAGCAGTACGTC. This codes for CSAQLSREQYV.

The rearrangement links TRBV28 to TRBJ2-3; 8 bases match TRBD2. The CDR3 has 16 amino acids. V was pared by 4 bases and J by 7 bases, with 13 bases of the junction left unmatched. The germline V gene has CDR1 MDHEN and CDR2 SYDVKM. Here the CDR3 DNA reads TGTGCCAGCAGTTCCCTAGCGGGCGACCCTTTGTATACGCAGTATTTT. Amino acids: CASSSLAGDPLYTQYF.

The chain links TRBV28 to TRBJ1-2; 9 bases align to TRBD1. The germline CDR1 and CDR2 sequences are MDHEN and SYDVKM. The CDR3 is made up of 14 amino acids. Trimming at V came to 6 bases and at J to 6 bases, leaving 8 bases not matched to a gene. The CDR3 is CASSSGTGRNGYTF. CDR3 nucleotides: TGTGCCAGCAGCTCCGGGACAGGGAGGAATGGCTACACCTTC.

The V call is TRBV24-1, the J call TRBJ2-7; TRBD1 matches 8 bases. V was clipped by 10 bases and J by 4 bases; unmatched bases: 8. CDR3 size: 13 residues. Germline assignment: CDR1 KGHDR and CDR2 SFDVKD. CDR3 sequence reads: CATSQDREYEQYV. CDR3 in DNA: TGTGCCACTTCACAGGACAGGGAGTACGAGCAGTACGTC.

This clone has more than one count but fewer than ten. The chain uses TRBV11-3 and TRBJ2-5; tentatively, D is TRBD2 (6 bases). CDR3 length: 15 residues. Trimming removed 3 bases from V and 2 bases from J, with 13 bases in between. Germline CDR1 reads SGHNT; CDR2 reads YENEEA. The CDR3 sequence: CASSFGGTEQETQYF. The CDR3 region has the DNA TGTGCCAGCAGCTTCGGCGGGACGGAGCAAGAGACCCAGTACTTC. The entire variable domain, with the rest obtained from reference TRBV11-3 and TRBJ2-5, is as follows: EAGVVQSPRYKIIEKKQPVAFWCNPISGHNTLYWYLQNLGQGPELLIRYENEEAVDDSQLPKDRFSAERLKGVDSTLKIQPAELGDSAVYLCASSFGGTEQETQYFGPGTRLLVL.

The V and J genes are TRBV7-2 and TRBJ2-7; 13 bases align to TRBD2. Germline V gene data show CDR1 as SGHTA and CDR2 as FQGNSA. The ends lost 1 base at V and 2 bases at J; junction bases unmatched: 2. The CDR3 has 16 amino acids. The DNA for the CDR3 is TGTGCCAGCAGCTTAGAAGGGACTAGCGGGGCCTACGAGCAGTACTTC. Amino acids: CASSLEGTSGAYEQYF.

A single count supports this clone. The rearrangement joins TRBV7-9 to TRBJ2-3, with D possibly TRBD1 on 6 matching bases. The ends were cut back, 1 base at V and 5 bases at J, with 10 bases in the middle. In germline, CDR1 is SEHNR, CDR2 FQNEAQ (reference sequence). The CDR3 has 14 amino acids. CDR3 coding DNA: TGTGCCAGCAGCTTAGACAGGGCGAGAGATACGCAGTATTTT. Its protein is CASSLDRARDTQYF.

J is TRBJ2-2 and V is TRBV6-5; 12 nucleotides agree with TRBD2. Per the germline V gene, CDR1 is MNHEY and CDR2 is SVGAGI. The CDR3 consists of 15 residues. J was trimmed by 5 bases and V by 7 bases; bases with no gene match: 5. The CDR3 nucleotides are TGTGCCAGCACTAAGACTAGCGGGGGAACCGGGGAGCTGTTTTTT. Translating gives CASTKTSGGTGELFF.

This sequence joins TRBV7-2 and TRBJ2-5, with unresolved D. Germline assignment: CDR1 SGHTA and CDR2 FQGNSA. V was shortened by 5 bases and J by 4 bases, with 11 bases between the two germline ends. This CDR3 is 13 amino acids long. CDR3 nucleotide sequence: TGTGCCAGCAGCGTAATAGCTATAGAGACCCAGTACTTC. Amino acid sequence: CASSVIAIETQYF.

The V call is TRBV5-4, the J call TRBJ1-1; possible D gene TRBD1, 5 bases. This CDR3 region has 16 residues. Germline CDR1 is SGHNT and CDR2 is YYREEE (reference sequence). Between the trimmed V and J ends, which lost 0 bases and 0 bases, there was a span of 12 bases. In DNA form, the CDR3 reads TGTGCCAGCAGCTTGGATTTGGGGCGGCTGAACACTGAAGCTTTCTTT. It is translated as CASSLDLGRLNTEAFF.